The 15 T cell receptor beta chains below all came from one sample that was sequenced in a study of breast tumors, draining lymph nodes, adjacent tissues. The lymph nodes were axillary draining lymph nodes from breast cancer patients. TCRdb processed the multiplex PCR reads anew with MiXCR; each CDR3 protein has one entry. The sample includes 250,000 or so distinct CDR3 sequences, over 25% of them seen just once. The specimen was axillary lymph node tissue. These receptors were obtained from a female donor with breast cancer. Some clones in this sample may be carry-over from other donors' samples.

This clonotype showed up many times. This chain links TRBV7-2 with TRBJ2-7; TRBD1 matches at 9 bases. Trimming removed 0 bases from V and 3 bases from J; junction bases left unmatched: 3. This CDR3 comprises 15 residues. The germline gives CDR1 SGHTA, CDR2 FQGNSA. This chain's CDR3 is CASSLAAGQGYEQYF. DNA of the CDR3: TGTGCCAGCAGCTTAGCAGCGGGACAGGGCTACGAGCAGTACTTC.

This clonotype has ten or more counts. CDR3 sequence: CASTTGDQPQHF. The CDR3 DNA follows: TGTGCCAGCACTACAGGGGATCAGCCCCAGCATTTT. This chain connects TRBV2 to TRBJ1-5, with 7 bases lining up with TRBD1. The CDR3 consists of 12 residues. Germline trimming cut 7 bases from V and 5 bases from J; bases unmatched to any gene: 2. Germline V gene sequence: CDR1 SNHLY, CDR2 FYNNEI.

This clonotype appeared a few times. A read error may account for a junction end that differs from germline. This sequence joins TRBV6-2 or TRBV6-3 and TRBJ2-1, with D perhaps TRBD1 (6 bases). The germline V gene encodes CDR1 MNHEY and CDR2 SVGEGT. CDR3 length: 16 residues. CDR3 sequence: CASSHSIQGGHNEQFF. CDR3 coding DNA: TGTGCCAGCAGTCACTCGATACAGGGTGGGCACAATGAGCAGTTCTTC.

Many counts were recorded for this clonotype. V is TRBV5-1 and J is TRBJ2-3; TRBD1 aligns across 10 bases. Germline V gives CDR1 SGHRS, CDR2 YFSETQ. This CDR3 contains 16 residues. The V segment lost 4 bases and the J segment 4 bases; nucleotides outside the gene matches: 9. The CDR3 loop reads CASSKGQGRVADTQYF. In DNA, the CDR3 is TGCGCCAGCAGCAAGGGACAGGGGCGGGTCGCAGATACGCAGTATTTT. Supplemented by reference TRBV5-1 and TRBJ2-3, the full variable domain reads KAGVTQTPRYLIKTRGQQVTLSCSPISGHRSVSWYQQTPGQGLQFLFEYFSETQRNKGNFPGRFSGRQFSNSRSEMNVSTLELGDSALYLCASSKGQGRVADTQYFGPGTRLTVL.

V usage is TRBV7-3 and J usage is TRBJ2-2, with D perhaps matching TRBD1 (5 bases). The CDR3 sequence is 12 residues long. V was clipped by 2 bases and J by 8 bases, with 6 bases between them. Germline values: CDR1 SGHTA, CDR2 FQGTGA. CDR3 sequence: CASSLWTGELFF. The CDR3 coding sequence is TGTGCCAGCAGCTTATGGACAGGGGAGCTGTTTTTT.

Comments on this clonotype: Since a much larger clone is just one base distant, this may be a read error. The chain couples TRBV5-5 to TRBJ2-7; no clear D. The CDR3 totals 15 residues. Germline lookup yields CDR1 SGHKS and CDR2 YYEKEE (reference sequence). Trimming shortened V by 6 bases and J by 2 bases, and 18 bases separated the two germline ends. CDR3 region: CASKSRASRTYEQYF. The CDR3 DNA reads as TGTGCCAGCAAGTCAAGGGCATCCAGGACCTACGAGCAGTACTTC.

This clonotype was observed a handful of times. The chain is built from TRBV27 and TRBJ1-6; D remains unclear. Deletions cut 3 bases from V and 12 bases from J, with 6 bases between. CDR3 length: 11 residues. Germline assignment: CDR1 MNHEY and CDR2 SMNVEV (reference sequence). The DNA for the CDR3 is TGTGCCAGCAGTTTGGTCGGACCCCTCCACTTT. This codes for CASSLVGPLHF.

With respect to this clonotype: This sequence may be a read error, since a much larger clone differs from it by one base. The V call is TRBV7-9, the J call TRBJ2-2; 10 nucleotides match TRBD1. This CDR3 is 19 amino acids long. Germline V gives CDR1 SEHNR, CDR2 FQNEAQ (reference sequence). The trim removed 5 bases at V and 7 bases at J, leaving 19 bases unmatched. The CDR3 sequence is CASSLGRGAGTGAHGELFF. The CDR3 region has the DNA TGTGCCAGCAGCCTCGGACGAGGGGCCGGGACAGGGGCTCACGGGGAGCTGTTTTTT.

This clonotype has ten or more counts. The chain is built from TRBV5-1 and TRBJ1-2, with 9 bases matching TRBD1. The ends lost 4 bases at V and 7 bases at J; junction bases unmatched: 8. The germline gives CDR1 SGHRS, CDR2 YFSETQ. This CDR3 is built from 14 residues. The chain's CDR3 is CASSTGTGRIGYTF. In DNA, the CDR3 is TGCGCCAGCAGCACCGGGACAGGGCGGATTGGCTACACCTTC. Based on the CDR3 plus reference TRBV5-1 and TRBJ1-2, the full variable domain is KAGVTQTPRYLIKTRGQQVTLSCSPISGHRSVSWYQQTPGQGLQFLFEYFSETQRNKGNFPGRFSGRQFSNSRSEMNVSTLELGDSALYLCASSTGTGRIGYTFGSGTRLTVV.

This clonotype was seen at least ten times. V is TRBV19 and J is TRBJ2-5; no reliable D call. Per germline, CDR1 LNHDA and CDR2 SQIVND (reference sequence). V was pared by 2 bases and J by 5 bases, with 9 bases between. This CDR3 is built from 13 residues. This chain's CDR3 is CASSISSWETQYF. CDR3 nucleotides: TGTGCCAGTAGTATAAGTAGCTGGGAGACCCAGTACTTC.

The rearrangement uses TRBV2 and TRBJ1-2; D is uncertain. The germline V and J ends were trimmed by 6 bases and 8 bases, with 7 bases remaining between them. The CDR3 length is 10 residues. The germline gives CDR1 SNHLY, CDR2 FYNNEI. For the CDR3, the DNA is TGTGCCAGCAGAGATAGCGGCTACACCTTC. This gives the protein CASRDSGYTF.

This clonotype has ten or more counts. Here the CDR3 reads CASSQGGRFGSSYEQYF. CDR3 DNA: TGTGCCAGCAGCCAGGGGGGCAGGTTTGGGAGCTCCTACGAGCAGTACTTC. The chain recombines TRBV14 with TRBJ2-7; TRBD1 or TRBD2 may be the D gene (6 bases each). Looked up from germline, CDR1 is SGHDN and CDR2 is FVKESK. V was clipped by 3 bases and J by 0 bases, with 18 bases between them. CDR3 length: 17 residues.

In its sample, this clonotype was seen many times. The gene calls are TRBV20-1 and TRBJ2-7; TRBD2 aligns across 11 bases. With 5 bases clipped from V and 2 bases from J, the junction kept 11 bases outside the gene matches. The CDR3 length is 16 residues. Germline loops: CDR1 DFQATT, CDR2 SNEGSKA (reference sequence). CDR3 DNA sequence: TGCAGTGCTCAGATAACACTAGCGGGAGTGGCCTACGAGCAGTACTTC. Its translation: CSAQITLAGVAYEQYF.

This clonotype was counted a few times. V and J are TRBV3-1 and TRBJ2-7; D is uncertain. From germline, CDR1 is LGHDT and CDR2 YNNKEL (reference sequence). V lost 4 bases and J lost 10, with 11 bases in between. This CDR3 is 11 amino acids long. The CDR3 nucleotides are TGTGCCAGCAGCCTTCTCGGTAGACAGTACTTC. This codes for CASSLLGRQYF.

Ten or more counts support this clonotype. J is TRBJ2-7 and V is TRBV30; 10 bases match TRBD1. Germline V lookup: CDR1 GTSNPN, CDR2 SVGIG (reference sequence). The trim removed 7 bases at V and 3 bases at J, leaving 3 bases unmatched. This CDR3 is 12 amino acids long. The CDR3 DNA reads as TGTGCCTTGACAGGGGGCTACTACGAGCAGTACTTC. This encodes CALTGGYYEQYF.